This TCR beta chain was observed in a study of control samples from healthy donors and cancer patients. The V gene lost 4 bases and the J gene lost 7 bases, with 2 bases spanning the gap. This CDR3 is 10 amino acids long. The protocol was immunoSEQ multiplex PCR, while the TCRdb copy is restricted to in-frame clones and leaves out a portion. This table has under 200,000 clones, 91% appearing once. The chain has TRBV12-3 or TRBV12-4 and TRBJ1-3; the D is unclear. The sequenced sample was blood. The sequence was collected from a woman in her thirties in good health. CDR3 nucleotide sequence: TGTGCCAGCAGTTCTAACACCATATATTTT. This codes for CASSSNTIYF.